This T cell receptor (beta chain) comes out of a study of shared clonotypes between healthy human individuals. Study-wide results and caveats: Collection of samples was limited to blood; tissue repertoires likely differ.

Sequencing was performed with immunoSEQ multiplex PCR; in TCRdb, only in-frame clones are kept and a portion is missing. Among fewer than 3 million clones listed, 85% to 95% were seen once. A remark on this clone: Antigen: not known.

The CDR3 runs 12 residues. V was trimmed by 0 bases and J by 5 bases, leaving 5 bases between them. Per germline, CDR1 MDHEN and CDR2 SYDVKM. The sequenced sample was naive CD4+ T cells from PBMCs. Subset defined: CD45RA+ positively selected. The chain links TRBV28 to TRBJ2-7, with D perhaps matching TRBD1 or TRBD2 (5 bases each). This receptor was obtained from a young man in good health. Some clones in this sample may be carry-over from other donors' samples. The CDR3: CASSLWGDEQYF. In nucleotides, the CDR3 is TGTGCCAGCAGTTTATGGGGGGACGAGCAGTACTTC.